One sample yielded the 15 T cell receptor beta chains listed below, sequenced in a study of CD8 T cells in ankylosing spondylitis. Via MiXCR, TCRdb re-called the 5' RACE reads, giving one row per CDR3 protein. This repertoire shows around 340,000 distinct CDR3 sequences, 14% to 15% found once; its top ten account for 1.1%. The sequenced material came from blood, either unsorted or a sorted T cell fraction (not recorded which). These receptors came from a male donor with ankylosing spondylitis or in good health (not recorded which).

This clonotype has just a few counts. The V and J genes are TRBV6-1 and TRBJ1-6; D is ambiguous. The CDR3 covers 15 residues. The germline V gene encodes CDR1 MNHNS and CDR2 SASEGT. V lost 6 bases, J lost 5 bases, and 14 bases lay in between. The CDR3 here is CASSDAGTNNSPLHF. The DNA of the CDR3 is TGTGCCAGCAGCGATGCCGGAACGAATAATTCACCCCTCCACTTT.

This clonotype has just a few counts. V is TRBV5-1 and J is TRBJ2-1, with no clear D. This CDR3 region has 15 residues. V lost 4 bases to trimming and J lost 0 bases, with 11 bases between them. Germline V gene lookup returns CDR1 SGHRS and CDR2 YFSETQ. The CDR3 nucleotides are TGCGCCAGCAGCCCAGAGGATAGCTCCTACAATGAGCAGTTCTTC. Amino acids: CASSPEDSSYNEQFF.

This clonotype has just a few counts. The chain is built from TRBV12-3 or TRBV12-4 and TRBJ2-3, with TRBD1 matching 7 bases. The V segment lost 5 bases and the J segment 4 bases; nucleotides outside the gene matches: 18. The CDR3 is 18 residues long. CDR3: CASSVRDRARGHPDTQYF. In DNA form, the CDR3 reads TGTGCCAGCAGTGTCCGGGACAGAGCCCGAGGTCATCCAGATACGCAGTATTTT.

The chain carries TRBV3-1 and TRBJ1-3, with D perhaps matching TRBD1 (5 bases). The CDR3 is 15 residues long. The germline CDR1 and CDR2 sequences are LGHDT and YNNKEL (reference sequence). Trimming stripped 7 bases from V and 4 bases from J, with 17 bases between. The CDR3 DNA reads TGTGCCAGCACCCTCGCGGGGGGACTCGGAAACACCATATATTTT. Translating gives CASTLAGGLGNTIYF.

CDR3 in DNA: TGTGCCAGCAGCTTAGACCAGCGAACCGGGGAGCTGTTTTTT. Translating gives CASSLDQRTGELFF. This chain uses TRBV7-8 with TRBJ2-2; D call uncertain. This CDR3 has 14 amino acids. From germline, CDR1 is SGHVS and CDR2 FQNEAQ. V lost 1 base and J lost 5, with 8 bases in between.

Only one count was recorded for this clonotype. The chain has TRBV18 and TRBJ1-6; D is ambiguous. CDR3 length: 18 residues. V lost 4 bases, J lost 0 bases, and 16 bases lay in between. Germline lookup yields CDR1 KGHSH and CDR2 LQKENI. The CDR3 bases are TGTGCCAGCTCACAATGGGCATTACAGAGCTCCTATAATTCACCCCTCCACTTT. Protein sequence: CASSQWALQSSYNSPLHF.

This clonotype was counted a few times. The rearrangement uses TRBV5-1 and TRBJ2-3, with D possibly being TRBD2 (6 bases). This CDR3 spans 15 amino acids. The V gene's germline CDR1 is SGHRS and CDR2 YFSETQ. V was clipped by 0 bases and J by 5 bases, with 13 bases between them. CDR3 in DNA: TGCGCCAGCAGCTTGGATGTGGGAGGCGTAGATACGCAGTATTTT. Translated: CASSLDVGGVDTQYF.

Only a few counts were recorded for this clonotype. The V and J genes are TRBV19 and TRBJ1-1, with TRBD1 as a possible D gene (6 bases). CDR3 length equals 16 residues. Germline V gene data show CDR1 as LNHDA and CDR2 as SQIVND (reference sequence). V was shortened by 10 bases and J by 0 bases, with 21 bases between the two germline ends. The CDR3 DNA reads as TGTGCCACTACCCCGACAGGATTTACTTTGAACACTGAAGCTTTCTTT. This encodes CATTPTGFTLNTEAFF.

The sample holds a few counts of this clonotype. This chain links TRBV24-1 with TRBJ2-3, with D perhaps matching TRBD1 (6 bases). Trimming left V 0 bases short and J 3 bases short, with 12 bases between. Germline-derived CDR1 and CDR2 are KGHDR and SFDVKD. CDR3 length: 16 amino acids. CDR3: CATSDLGTTGTDTQYF. In DNA, the CDR3 is TGTGCCACCAGTGATTTGGGAACCACAGGGACAGATACGCAGTATTTT.

This clonotype turned up a few times. This chain connects TRBV4-2 to TRBJ1-1; maybe TRBD1 (5 bases). CDR3 length: 15 residues. V was cut by 0 bases and J by 1 base, with 9 bases left in between. Per germline, CDR1 LGHNA and CDR2 YNFKEQ. The CDR3 loop is CASSQDLRENTEAFF. In nucleotides, the CDR3 is TGTGCCAGCAGCCAAGACCTCAGGGAGAACACTGAAGCTTTCTTT.

The chain employs TRBV11-2 and TRBJ2-6; 8 bases align to TRBD1. This CDR3 has 16 residues. From germline, CDR1 is SGHAT and CDR2 FQNNGV. The trim removed 5 bases at V and 2 bases at J, leaving 5 bases unmatched. Here the CDR3 DNA reads TGTGCCAGCAGCCTGACAGGGGTGACTGGGGCCAACGTCCTGACTTTC. Amino acids: CASSLTGVTGANVLTF.

In its sample, this clonotype was seen a few times. J is TRBJ1-1 and V is TRBV6-5, with D tentatively TRBD1 (5 bases). The ends were cut back, 2 bases at V and 4 bases at J, with 8 bases in the middle. Germline values: CDR1 MNHEY, CDR2 SVGAGI. The CDR3 spans 13 residues. The CDR3 region has the DNA TGTGCCAGCAGTTACATCGGGGGCACTGAAGCTTTCTTT. Its translation is CASSYIGGTEAFF.

This sequence joins TRBV6-5 and TRBJ1-2, with 8 bases matching TRBD1. The V gene's germline CDR1 is MNHEY and CDR2 SVGAGI. This CDR3 spans 14 amino acids. Trimming cost V 2 bases and J 4 bases; bases outside gene matches: 3. In DNA form, the CDR3 reads TGTGCCAGCAGTTACCACGGACAGGGCTATGGCTACACCTTC. This gives the protein CASSYHGQGYGYTF.

This chain uses TRBV30 with TRBJ2-1; D gene ambiguous. This CDR3 contains 14 residues. Germline CDR1 reads GTSNPN; CDR2 reads SVGIG (reference sequence). V was shortened by 6 bases and J by 7 bases, with 19 bases between the two germline ends. CDR3 in DNA: TGTGCCTGTCTAATCGGGTCCTCTTGGAATGAGCAGTTCTTC. Its translation is CACLIGSSWNEQFF.

This clonotype turned up a few times. This chain links TRBV5-1 with TRBJ2-3; D might be TRBD2 (6 bases). Germline values: CDR1 SGHRS, CDR2 YFSETQ. CDR3 length equals 17 residues. Trimming removed 0 bases from V and 0 bases from J, with 14 bases in between. The CDR3 bases are TGCGCCAGCAGCTTGGCCACGGCTAGCGCTAGCACAGATACGCAGTATTTT. Encoded protein: CASSLATASASTDTQYF.